The 28 T cell receptor beta chains listed next were all sequenced from one sample in a study of control samples from healthy donors and cancer patients. Produced via immunoSEQ multiplex PCR; TCRdb's table is partial and in-frame only. The sample lists more than 10,000 clones, around 94% occurring once. The sample consisted of PBMCs. These TCRs come from a man at least 80 years old with lung cancer.

This CDR3 reads CSARYNTEAFF. As DNA, the CDR3 is TGCAGTGCTAGGTATAACACTGAAGCTTTCTTT. The chain carries TRBV20-1 and TRBJ1-1, with unresolved D. The germline gives CDR1 DFQATT, CDR2 SNEGSKA (reference sequence). The CDR3 covers 11 residues. Trimming left V 3 bases short and J 2 bases short, with 4 bases between.

In DNA form, the CDR3 reads TGTGCCAGCAGCCTAACGGGCGGGGGCGAGCAGTACGTC. Protein product: CASSLTGGGEQYV. The rearrangement joins TRBV7-9 to TRBJ2-7, with 7 bases identical to TRBD2. Germline V gene lookup returns CDR1 SEHNR and CDR2 FQNEAQ (reference sequence). CDR3 length: 13 amino acids. V lost 5 bases, J lost 6 bases, and 7 bases stayed unmatched.

The V gene is TRBV29-1, the J gene TRBJ2-1; D gene unclear. The CDR3 has 12 residues. The germline V gene has CDR1 SQVTM and CDR2 ANQGSEA. Trimming took off 3 bases at V and 10 bases at J, with 13 bases between the two ends. CDR3 coding DNA: TGCAGCGTTGAGTCAGCTAGTAGGGAGCAGTTCTTC. Protein: CSVESASREQFF.

The chain links TRBV18 to TRBJ1-1; D might be TRBD1 (6 bases). Germline CDR1 and CDR2: KGHSH and LQKENI. Trimming stripped 2 bases from V and 5 bases from J, with 18 bases between. The CDR3 totals 16 residues. For the CDR3, the DNA is TGTGCCAGCTCACCAGGCCCCGGGGGGCACGGTACTGAAGCTTTCTTT. It specifies CASSPGPGGHGTEAFF.

The chain has TRBV18 and TRBJ1-6, with D uncertain. Germline V lookup: CDR1 KGHSH, CDR2 LQKENI. Trimming removed 6 bases from V and 4 bases from J, with 13 bases in between. This CDR3 has 15 amino acids. The CDR3 DNA reads as TGTGCCAGCTCGCCCTCCGAGGGTTATAATTCACCCCTCCACTTT. This encodes CASSPSEGYNSPLHF.

V gene TRBV14 combines with J gene TRBJ1-2, with unresolved D. V shed 0 bases and J shed 4 bases, with 12 bases lying between them. From germline, CDR1 is SGHDN and CDR2 FVKESK. The CDR3 spans 15 residues. The CDR3 sequence: CASSQDFVSTYGYTF. CDR3 nucleotide sequence: TGTGCCAGCAGCCAAGATTTCGTTTCCACCTATGGCTACACCTTC.

This chain connects TRBV18 to TRBJ1-1, with 11 bases identical to TRBD1. J was trimmed by 5 bases and V by 7 bases; bases with no gene match: 6. This CDR3 has 14 amino acids. Germline V gene sequence: CDR1 KGHSH, CDR2 LQKENI. In DNA form, the CDR3 reads TGTGCCAGCTTGGGACAGGGGGGAGGGACTGAAGCTTTCTTT. This gives the protein CASLGQGGGTEAFF. Variable domain in full (rest from reference TRBV18 and TRBJ1-1): NAGVMQNPRHLVRRRGQEARLRCSPMKGHSHVYWYRQLPEEGLKFMVYLQKENIIDESGMPKERFSAEFPKEGPSILRIQQVVRGDSAAYFCASLGQGGGTEAFFGQGTRLTVV.

This chain links TRBV18 with TRBJ2-7, with 7 bases matching TRBD1. The length of the CDR3 is 14 residues. The germline V gene encodes CDR1 KGHSH and CDR2 LQKENI. The ends lost 6 bases at V and 2 bases at J; junction bases unmatched: 7. The CDR3 reads CASSEQGKTYEQYV. As DNA, the CDR3 is TGTGCCAGCTCCGAACAGGGGAAAACCTACGAGCAGTACGTC.

This chain connects TRBV5-4 to TRBJ2-5; 8 bases align to TRBD1. This CDR3 comprises 15 residues. Germline V CDR1 and CDR2: SGHNT, YYREEE (reference sequence). Trimming cost V 4 bases and J 2 bases; bases outside gene matches: 7. Here the CDR3 DNA reads TGTGCCAGCAGCGCAATGACAGGGGTTCAAGAGACCCAGTACTTC. It translates to CASSAMTGVQETQYF. The full variable domain, with the rest looked up from reference TRBV5-4 and TRBJ2-5, is ETGVTQSPTHLIKTRGQQVTLRCSSQSGHNTVSWYQQALGQGPQFIFQYYREEENGRGNFPPRFSGLQFPNYSSELNVNALELDDSALYLCASSAMTGVQETQYFGPGTRLLVL.

This clone was detected a few times. The V gene is TRBV19, the J gene TRBJ2-2, with D possibly matching TRBD2 (7 bases). Per the germline V gene, CDR1 is LNHDA and CDR2 is SQIVND (reference sequence). The ends were cut back, 11 bases at V and 3 bases at J, with 16 bases in the middle. CDR3 size: 14 residues. In DNA form, the CDR3 reads TGTGCCTCCAAGGGGGGGTCGGACACCGGGGAGCTGTTTTTT. The encoded protein is CASKGGSDTGELFF.

This chain uses TRBV10-3 with TRBJ2-6; possibly TRBD1 or TRBD2 for D (5 bases each). The V end lost 10 bases, the J end lost 2 bases, and 12 bases lay between the germline ends. CDR3 length: 14 amino acids. CDR1 is ENHRY and CDR2 is SYGVKD in the germline V gene. CDR3 nucleotide sequence: TGTGCCACCACGGGGCAGGCTGGGGCCAACGTCCTGACTTTC. Encoded protein: CATTGQAGANVLTF.

This clone was seen a few times. This chain uses TRBV2 with TRBJ1-2; 8 nucleotides line up with TRBD1. This CDR3 region has 15 residues. The V and J ends lost 4 bases and 9 bases, in that order; junction bases with no gene match: 13. Germline CDR1 is SNHLY and CDR2 is FYNNEI. CDR3 amino acids: CASSARTGGSYSYTF. In DNA, the CDR3 is TGTGCCAGCAGTGCTAGAACAGGGGGTTCATATAGCTACACCTTC.

The rearrangement uses TRBV4-2 and TRBJ2-1; the match to TRBD2 covers 9 bases. The CDR3 has 15 residues. With V trimmed by 1 base and J by 4 bases, 2 bases remained unmatched. In germline, CDR1 is LGHNA, CDR2 YNFKEQ. The CDR3 reads CASSQVLAGYNEQFF. In nucleotides, the CDR3 is TGTGCCAGCAGCCAAGTGCTAGCGGGGTACAATGAGCAGTTCTTC.

This clone was detected only once. This rearrangement joins TRBV12-5 to TRBJ2-5; 8 bases line up with TRBD1. The CDR3 loop spans 23 amino acids. The V and J ends lost 2 bases and 4 bases, in that order; junction bases with no gene match: 30. CDR1 LGHNT and CDR2 FRNRAP come from the germline V gene. CDR3 bases: TGTGCTAGTGGTTTGACCCGGACAGGGCAGCTAGGCCCGACACGCACCCTGACAGAGACCCAGTACTTC. This codes for CASGLTRTGQLGPTRTLTETQYF.

The chain is built from TRBV4-2 and TRBJ1-6; D is uncertain. Germline V lookup: CDR1 LGHNA, CDR2 YNFKEQ. V lost 3 bases, J lost 6 bases, and 9 bases lay in between. The CDR3 length is 14 residues. The CDR3 coding sequence is TGTGCCAGCAGCCAGAAGGATCTTAATTCACCCCTCCACTTT. This gives the protein CASSQKDLNSPLHF.

In its sample, this clone was seen once. V is TRBV5-1 and J is TRBJ1-4; D gene uncertain. The CDR3 extends over 13 amino acids. V was shortened by 5 bases and J by 5 bases, with 10 bases between the two germline ends. The germline CDR1 and CDR2 sequences are SGHRS and YFSETQ. The CDR3 DNA follows: TGCGCCAGCAGAGTCGACATAAATGAAAAACTGTTTTTT. Its protein is CASRVDINEKLFF.

This sequence joins TRBV3-1 (or the pseudogene TRBV3-2) and TRBJ1-1, with D unresolved. Per the germline V gene, CDR1 is LGHDT and CDR2 is YNNKEL (reference sequence). Trimming took 1 base from V and 7 from J, leaving 4 bases between them. This CDR3 is built from 11 residues. The CDR3 loop reads CASSQVGEAFF. CDR3 DNA sequence: TGTGCCAGCAGCCAAGTTGGTGAAGCTTTCTTT.

This sequence joins TRBV9 and TRBJ2-3; TRBD1 is a possible D gene (5 bases). Between the trimmed V and J ends, which lost 3 bases and 1 base, there was a span of 9 bases. The germline gives CDR1 SGDLS, CDR2 YYNGEE. The CDR3 sequence is 14 residues long. The CDR3 reads CASSGQGGTDTQYF. CDR3 bases: TGTGCCAGCAGCGGGCAGGGCGGCACAGATACGCAGTATTTT.

The chain recombines TRBV2 with TRBJ2-2; 10 bases fit TRBD1. The trim removed 5 bases at V and 8 bases at J, leaving 11 bases unmatched. CDR1 SNHLY and CDR2 FYNNEI come from the germline V gene. The length of the CDR3 is 16 residues. CDR3 DNA: TGTGCCAGCAGTCGCCGGGACAGGGGAGTCTGGGGGGAGCTGTTTTTT. Protein product: CASSRRDRGVWGELFF.

The sample holds one count of this clone. DNA for the CDR3: TGTGCCAGCAGCGTCGCACCCGACAGGGGAACCTACGAGCAGTACTTC. Amino acid sequence: CASSVAPDRGTYEQYF. The chain joins TRBV7-2 to TRBJ2-7; 8 bases align to TRBD1. The CDR3 extends over 16 amino acids. Trimming removed 5 bases from V and 2 bases from J; junction bases left unmatched: 11. Germline V gene lookup returns CDR1 SGHTA and CDR2 FQGNSA.

The chain combines TRBV7-2 with TRBJ2-5; either TRBD1 or TRBD2 may supply D (5 bases each). Germline CDR1 is SGHTA and CDR2 is FQGNSA. V was cut by 2 bases and J by 4 bases, with 14 bases left in between. CDR3 length: 15 residues. The CDR3 reads CASSLRGDAAETQYF. CDR3 nucleotides: TGTGCCAGCAGCTTAAGAGGGGACGCGGCAGAGACCCAGTACTTC.

As concerns this clone: The junction does not match germline at one end; this may be a read error. V usage is TRBV5-4 and J usage is TRBJ2-7; 9 nucleotides agree with TRBD1. Germline lookup yields CDR1 SGHNT and CDR2 YYREEE (reference sequence). The CDR3 is made up of 15 amino acids. The CDR3 region has the DNA TGTGCCAGCAGATTGGAGGGACAGGGAACCTACGAGCAGTACTTC. Its translation is CASRLEGQGTYEQYF.

This rearrangement joins TRBV7-2 to TRBJ2-5; D is undetermined. The length of the CDR3 is 13 residues. V lost 7 bases and J lost 5, with 14 bases in between. Germline-derived CDR1 and CDR2 are SGHTA and FQGNSA. CDR3 nucleotides: TGTGCCAGCACCCCCGTCCTGGGGGAGACCCAGTACTTC. It codes for CASTPVLGETQYF. Based on the CDR3 plus reference TRBV7-2 and TRBJ2-5, the full variable domain is GAGVSQSPSNKVTEKGKDVELRCDPISGHTALYWYRQSLGQGLEFLIYFQGNSAPDKSGLPSDRFSAERTGGSVSTLTIQRTQQEDSAVYLCASTPVLGETQYFGPGTRLLVL.

This clone is a singleton in its sample. This rearrangement joins TRBV18 to TRBJ1-2, with TRBD1 identical over 7 bases. V shed 6 bases, J shed 14 bases, and the junction held 12 bases outside the gene matches. The germline V gene has CDR1 KGHSH and CDR2 LQKENI. The CDR3 is made up of 12 amino acids. CDR3 nucleotides: TGTGCCAGCTCCCCAAACTTGGGGGACAGAACCTTC. This encodes CASSPNLGDRTF.

The rearrangement uses TRBV21-1 and TRBJ1-1; whether TRBD1, the table's D call, matches the DNA was not checked. TRBV21-1 corresponds to a pseudogene. The CDR3 consists of 15 residues. The CDR3 loop is CASSNPGTVTTEAFF. CDR3 sequence (DNA): TGTGCCAGCAGCAACCCCGGGACAGTGACCACTGAAGCTTTCTTT.

The V gene is TRBV10-2, the J gene TRBJ1-2; D not resolved. CDR1 WSHSY and CDR2 SAAADI come from the germline V gene. The CDR3 is 13 residues long. V dropped 5 bases and J dropped 1 base, with 8 bases sitting between them. CDR3 sequence: CASSSRVNYGYTF. As DNA, the CDR3 is TGCGCCAGCAGTAGTAGGGTTAACTATGGCTACACCTTC.

The genes are TRBV4-2 and TRBJ1-1, with D unclear. Trimming removed 0 bases at V and 6 bases at J, with 14 bases between. CDR3 size: 15 residues. Germline V gives CDR1 LGHNA, CDR2 YNFKEQ. The CDR3 nucleotides read TGTGCCAGCAGCCAAGATTCGGCGGGGAAACCTGAAGCTTTCTTT. It yields the protein CASSQDSAGKPEAFF.

This sequence joins TRBV10-2 and TRBJ1-1, with D unclear. This CDR3 contains 16 residues. Germline V gives CDR1 WSHSY, CDR2 SAAADI. V lost 1 base and J lost 0, with 12 bases in between. In DNA, the CDR3 is TGCGCCAGCAGTGAGTTGTCAGAAGGTATGAACACTGAAGCTTTCTTT. This sequence encodes CASSELSEGMNTEAFF.